The T cell receptor beta chain described here comes from a study of vaccination effects on CD4 cells after COVID-19. About the study: The median interval between the second dose and post-vaccine sampling was 72 days.

Before sequencing, viral peptide pools were used by the ViraFEST assay to expand antigen-specific CD4+ T cells. Following 10 days of culture, CD4+ T cells were isolated. Every participant took two doses of the BNT162b2 or mRNA-1273 vaccine. Germline trimming cut 6 bases from V and 4 bases from J; bases unmatched to any gene: 5. The CDR3 is made up of 14 amino acids. CDR1 and CDR2 (germline): MGHDK, SYGVNS. Note on this clone: Antigen specificity is unknown.

Assay used: immunoSEQ multiplex PCR; TCRdb lists only in-frame clones, some missing. The table shows 15,000 or so clones, with under 80% occurring only once. The sequencing here drew on CD4+ T cells from PBMCs cultured with HCoV-NL63 spike peptides, taken after COVID-19 vaccination. This TCR was recovered from a human donor who received a COVID-19 vaccine. The rearrangement joins TRBV25-1 to TRBJ2-3, with TRBD1 matching over 9 bases. CDR3 coding DNA: TGTGCCAGCAGCCTGAACAGGGGGCCAGATACGCAGTATTTT. It yields the protein CASSLNRGPDTQYF.